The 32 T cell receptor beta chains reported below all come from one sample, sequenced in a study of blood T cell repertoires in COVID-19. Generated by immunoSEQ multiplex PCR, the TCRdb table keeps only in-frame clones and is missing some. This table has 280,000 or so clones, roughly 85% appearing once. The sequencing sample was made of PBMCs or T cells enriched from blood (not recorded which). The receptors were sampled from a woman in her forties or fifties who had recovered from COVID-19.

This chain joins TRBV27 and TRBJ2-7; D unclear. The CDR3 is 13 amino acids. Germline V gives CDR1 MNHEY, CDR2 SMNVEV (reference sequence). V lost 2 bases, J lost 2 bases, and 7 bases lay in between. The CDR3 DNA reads TGTGCCAGCAGTTTAAAAATCGCCTACGAGCAGTACTTC. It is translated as CASSLKIAYEQYF.

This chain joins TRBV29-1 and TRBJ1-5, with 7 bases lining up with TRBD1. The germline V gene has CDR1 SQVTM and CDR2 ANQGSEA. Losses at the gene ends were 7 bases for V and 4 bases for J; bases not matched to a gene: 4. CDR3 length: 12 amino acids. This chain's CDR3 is CSARQGNQPQHF. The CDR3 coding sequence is TGCAGCGCCAGACAGGGTAATCAGCCCCAGCATTTT.

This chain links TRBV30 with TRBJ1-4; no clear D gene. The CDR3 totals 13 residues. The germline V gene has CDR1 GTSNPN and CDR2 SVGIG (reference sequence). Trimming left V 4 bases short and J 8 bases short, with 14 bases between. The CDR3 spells CAWNARSGEKLFF. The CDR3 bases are TGTGCCTGGAATGCGAGATCGGGGGAAAAACTGTTTTTT.

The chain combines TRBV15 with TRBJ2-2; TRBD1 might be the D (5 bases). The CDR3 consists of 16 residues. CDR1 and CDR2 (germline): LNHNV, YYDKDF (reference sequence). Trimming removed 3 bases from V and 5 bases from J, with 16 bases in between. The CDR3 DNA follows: TGTGCCACCAGCAGGGATAGGGGAAGGGTAACCGGGGAGCTGTTTTTT. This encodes CATSRDRGRVTGELFF.

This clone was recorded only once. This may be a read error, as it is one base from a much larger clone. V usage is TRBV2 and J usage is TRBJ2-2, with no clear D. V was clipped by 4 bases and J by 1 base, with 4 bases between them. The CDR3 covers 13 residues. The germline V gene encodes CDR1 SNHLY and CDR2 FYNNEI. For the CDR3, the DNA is TGTGCCAGCAGTGCGGGGAACACCGGGGAGCTGTTTTTT. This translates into CASSAGNTGELFF.

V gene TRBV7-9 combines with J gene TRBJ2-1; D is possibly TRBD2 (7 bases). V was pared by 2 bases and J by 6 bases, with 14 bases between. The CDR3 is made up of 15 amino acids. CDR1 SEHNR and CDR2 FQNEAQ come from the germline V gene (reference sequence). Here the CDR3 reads CASSLKGGNLNEQFF. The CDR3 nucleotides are TGTGCCAGCAGCTTAAAGGGGGGGAACCTCAATGAGCAGTTCTTC.

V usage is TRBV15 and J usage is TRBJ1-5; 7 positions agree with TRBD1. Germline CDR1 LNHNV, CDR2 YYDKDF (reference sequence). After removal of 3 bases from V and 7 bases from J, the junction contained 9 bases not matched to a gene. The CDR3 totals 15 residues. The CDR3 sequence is CATSRVTGSGQPQHF. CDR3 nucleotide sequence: TGTGCCACCAGCAGGGTGACAGGGTCTGGACAGCCCCAGCATTTT.

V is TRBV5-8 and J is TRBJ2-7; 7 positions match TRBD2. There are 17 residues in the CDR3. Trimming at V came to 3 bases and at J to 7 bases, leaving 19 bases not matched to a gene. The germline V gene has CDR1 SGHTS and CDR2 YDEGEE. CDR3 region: CASSSDPGGTIPWEQYF. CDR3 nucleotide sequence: TGTGCCAGCAGCTCGGACCCCGGGGGGACGATCCCGTGGGAGCAGTACTTC.

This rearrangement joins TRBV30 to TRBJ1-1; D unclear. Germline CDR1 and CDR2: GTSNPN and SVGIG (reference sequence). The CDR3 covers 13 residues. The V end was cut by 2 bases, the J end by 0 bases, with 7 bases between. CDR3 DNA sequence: TGTGCCTGGAGTCCTCCCGTGAACACTGAAGCTTTCTTT. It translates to CAWSPPVNTEAFF. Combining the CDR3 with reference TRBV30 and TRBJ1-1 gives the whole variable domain SQTIHQWPATLVQPVGSPLSLECTVEGTSNPNLYWYRQAAGRGLQLLFYSVGIGQISSEVPQNLSASRPQDRQFILSSKKLLLSDSGFYLCAWSPPVNTEAFFGQGTRLTVV.

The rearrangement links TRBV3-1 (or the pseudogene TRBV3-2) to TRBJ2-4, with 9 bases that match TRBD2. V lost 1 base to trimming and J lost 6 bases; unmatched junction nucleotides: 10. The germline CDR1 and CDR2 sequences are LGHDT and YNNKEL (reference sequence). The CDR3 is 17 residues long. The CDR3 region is CASSQVDLAGVPNIQYF. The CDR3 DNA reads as TGTGCCAGCAGCCAAGTCGATTTAGCGGGAGTACCAAACATTCAGTACTTC.

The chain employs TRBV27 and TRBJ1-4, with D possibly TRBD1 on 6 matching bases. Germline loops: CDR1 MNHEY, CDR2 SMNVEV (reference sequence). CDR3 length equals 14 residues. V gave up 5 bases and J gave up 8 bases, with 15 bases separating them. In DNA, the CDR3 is TGTGCCAGCAGTAAAGCGACAGGTGCAGAAAAACTGTTTTTT. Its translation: CASSKATGAEKLFF.

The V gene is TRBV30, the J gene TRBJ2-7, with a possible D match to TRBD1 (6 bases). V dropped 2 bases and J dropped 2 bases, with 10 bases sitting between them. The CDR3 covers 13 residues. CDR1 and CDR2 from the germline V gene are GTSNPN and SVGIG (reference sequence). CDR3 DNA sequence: TGTGCCTGGAGTCTCCAGGGGACCTACGAGCAGTACTTC. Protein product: CAWSLQGTYEQYF.

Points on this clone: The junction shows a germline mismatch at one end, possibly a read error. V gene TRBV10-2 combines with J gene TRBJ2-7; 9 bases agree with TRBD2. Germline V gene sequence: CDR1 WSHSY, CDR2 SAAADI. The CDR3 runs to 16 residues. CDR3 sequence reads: CASSDLGLANSYKQYF. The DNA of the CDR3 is TGCGCCAGCAGTGACTTAGGACTAGCGAATTCCTACAAGCAGTACTTC.

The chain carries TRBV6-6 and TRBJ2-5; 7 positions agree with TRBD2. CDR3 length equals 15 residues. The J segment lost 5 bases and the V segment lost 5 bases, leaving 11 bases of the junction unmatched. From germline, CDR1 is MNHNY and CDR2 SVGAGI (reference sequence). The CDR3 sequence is CASSLPGGGTETQYF. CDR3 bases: TGTGCCAGCAGTCTCCCGGGCGGGGGTACGGAGACCCAGTACTTC.

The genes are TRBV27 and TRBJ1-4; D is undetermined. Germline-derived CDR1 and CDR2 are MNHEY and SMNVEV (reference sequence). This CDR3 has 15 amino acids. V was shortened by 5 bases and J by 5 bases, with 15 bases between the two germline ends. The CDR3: CASSPGRTPNEKLFF. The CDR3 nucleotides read TGTGCCAGCAGTCCTGGACGGACTCCGAATGAAAAACTGTTTTTT.

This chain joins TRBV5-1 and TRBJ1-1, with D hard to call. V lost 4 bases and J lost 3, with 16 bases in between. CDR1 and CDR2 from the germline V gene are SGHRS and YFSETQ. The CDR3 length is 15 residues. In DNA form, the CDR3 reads TGCGCCAGCAGCCCTTTGGGGTTGAGGGACACTGAAGCTTTCTTT. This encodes CASSPLGLRDTEAFF.

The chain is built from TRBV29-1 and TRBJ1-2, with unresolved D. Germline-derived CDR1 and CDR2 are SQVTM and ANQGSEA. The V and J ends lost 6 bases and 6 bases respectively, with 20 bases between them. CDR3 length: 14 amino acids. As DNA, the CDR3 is TGCAGCGTCGAGCCCCCTGGCAGGCCTAATGGCTACACCTTC. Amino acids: CSVEPPGRPNGYTF.

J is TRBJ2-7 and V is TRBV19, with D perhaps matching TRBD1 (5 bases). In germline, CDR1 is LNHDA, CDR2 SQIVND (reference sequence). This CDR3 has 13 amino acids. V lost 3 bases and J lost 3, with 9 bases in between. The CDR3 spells CASSIRQFYEQYF. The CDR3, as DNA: TGTGCCAGTAGTATTAGACAGTTCTACGAGCAGTACTTC.

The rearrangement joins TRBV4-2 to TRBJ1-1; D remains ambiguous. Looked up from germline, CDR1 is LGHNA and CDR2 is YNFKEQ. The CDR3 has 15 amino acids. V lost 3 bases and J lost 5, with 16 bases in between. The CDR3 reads CASSQSLERSTEAFF. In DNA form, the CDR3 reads TGTGCCAGCAGCCAGTCGTTAGAGAGGAGTACTGAAGCTTTCTTT.

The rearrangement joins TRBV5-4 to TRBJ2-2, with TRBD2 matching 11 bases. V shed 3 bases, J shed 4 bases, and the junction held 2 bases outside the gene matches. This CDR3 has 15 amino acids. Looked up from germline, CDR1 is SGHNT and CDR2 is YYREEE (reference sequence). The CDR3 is CASSSGTSGTGELFF. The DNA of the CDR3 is TGTGCCAGCAGCTCCGGGACTAGCGGCACCGGGGAGCTGTTTTTT.

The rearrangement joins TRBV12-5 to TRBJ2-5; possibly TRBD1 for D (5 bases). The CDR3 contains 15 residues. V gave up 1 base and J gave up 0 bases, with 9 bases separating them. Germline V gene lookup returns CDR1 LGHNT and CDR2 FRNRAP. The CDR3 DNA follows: TGTGCTAGTGGTTTGGGGACACAGTACCAAGAGACCCAGTACTTC. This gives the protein CASGLGTQYQETQYF.

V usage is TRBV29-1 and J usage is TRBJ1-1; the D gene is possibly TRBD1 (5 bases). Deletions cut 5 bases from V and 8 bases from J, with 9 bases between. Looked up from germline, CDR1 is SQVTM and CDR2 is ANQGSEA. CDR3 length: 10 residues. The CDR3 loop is CSVLTAEAFF. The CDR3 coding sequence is TGCAGCGTTCTGACAGCCGAAGCTTTCTTT.

As DNA, the CDR3 is TGTGCCAGTAGCTCCGGGACAGGGGAGATGAACACTGAAGCTTTCTTT. The encoded protein is CASSSGTGEMNTEAFF. The V call is TRBV19, the J call TRBJ1-1; 10 nucleotides align to TRBD1. This CDR3 has 16 amino acids. J was trimmed by 0 bases and V by 6 bases; bases with no gene match: 7. CDR1 and CDR2 (germline): LNHDA, SQIVND (reference sequence).

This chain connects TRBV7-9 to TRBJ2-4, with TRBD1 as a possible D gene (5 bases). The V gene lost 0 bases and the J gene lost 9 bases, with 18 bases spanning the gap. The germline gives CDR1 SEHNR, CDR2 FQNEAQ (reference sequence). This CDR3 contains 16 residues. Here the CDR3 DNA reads TGTGCCAGCAGCTTAGCGGGTGGGGCTCAGGGTGCCATTCAGTACTTC. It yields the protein CASSLAGGAQGAIQYF.

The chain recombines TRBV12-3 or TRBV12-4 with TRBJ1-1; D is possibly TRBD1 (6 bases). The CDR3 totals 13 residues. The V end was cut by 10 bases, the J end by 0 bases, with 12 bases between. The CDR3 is CATGKGVNTEAFF. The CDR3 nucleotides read TGTGCCACCGGGAAGGGGGTGAACACTGAAGCTTTCTTT.

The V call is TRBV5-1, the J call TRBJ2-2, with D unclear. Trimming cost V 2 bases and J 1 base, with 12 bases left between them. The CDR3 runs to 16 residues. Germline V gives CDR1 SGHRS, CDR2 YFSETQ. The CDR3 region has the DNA TGCGCCAGCAGCTTTGTGGGCCTTGGGAACACCGGGGAGCTGTTTTTT. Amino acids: CASSFVGLGNTGELFF. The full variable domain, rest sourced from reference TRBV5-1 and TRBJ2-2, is KAGVTQTPRYLIKTRGQQVTLSCSPISGHRSVSWYQQTPGQGLQFLFEYFSETQRNKGNFPGRFSGRQFSNSRSEMNVSTLELGDSALYLCASSFVGLGNTGELFFGEGSRLTVL.

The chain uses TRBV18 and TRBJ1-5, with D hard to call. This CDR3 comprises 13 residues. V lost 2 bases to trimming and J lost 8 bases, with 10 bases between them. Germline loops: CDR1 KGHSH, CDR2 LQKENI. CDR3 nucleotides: TGTGCCAGCTCACCAATGCCCTCGGAGCCCCAGCATTTT. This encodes CASSPMPSEPQHF.

CDR3 sequence: CASSGGLATSGTYEQYF. For the CDR3, the DNA is TGCGCCAGCAGTGGGGGGCTTGCGACTAGCGGAACCTACGAGCAGTACTTC. This rearrangement joins TRBV10-1 to TRBJ2-7; the match to TRBD2 covers 9 bases. Germline V gene data show CDR1 as WNHNN and CDR2 as SYGVQD (reference sequence). The CDR3 has 17 residues. J lost 2 bases, V lost 4 bases, and 12 bases had no gene match.

The CDR3, as DNA: TGTGCCAGCAGAACGCCGGGACAGTCTTACGAGCAGTACTTC. This codes for CASRTPGQSYEQYF. The chain employs TRBV5-5 and TRBJ2-7; TRBD1 aligns across 7 bases. V shed 5 bases and J 4 bases; nucleotides not matched to a gene: 9. Germline CDR1 is SGHKS and CDR2 is YYEKEE (reference sequence). The CDR3 loop spans 14 amino acids.

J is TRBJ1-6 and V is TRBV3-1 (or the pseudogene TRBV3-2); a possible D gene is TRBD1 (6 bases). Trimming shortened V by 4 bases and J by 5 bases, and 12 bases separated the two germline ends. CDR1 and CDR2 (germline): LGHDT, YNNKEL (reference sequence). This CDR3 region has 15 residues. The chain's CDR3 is CASSLRTVNNSPLHF. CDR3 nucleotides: TGTGCCAGCAGCCTCAGGACAGTTAATAATTCACCCCTCCACTTT.

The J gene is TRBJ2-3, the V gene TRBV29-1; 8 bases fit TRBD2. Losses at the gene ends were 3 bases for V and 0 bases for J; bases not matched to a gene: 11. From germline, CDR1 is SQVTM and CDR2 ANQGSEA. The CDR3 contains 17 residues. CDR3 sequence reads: CSVEMFPASGSTDTQYF. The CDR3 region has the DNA TGCAGCGTTGAGATGTTTCCGGCTAGCGGGAGCACAGATACGCAGTATTTT.

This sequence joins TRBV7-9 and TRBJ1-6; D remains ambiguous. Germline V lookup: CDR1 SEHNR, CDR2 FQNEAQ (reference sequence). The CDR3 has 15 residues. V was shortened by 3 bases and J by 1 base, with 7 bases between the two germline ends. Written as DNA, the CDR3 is TGTGCCAGCAGCTTTCAGGCTTCCTATAATTCACCCCTCCACTTT. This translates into CASSFQASYNSPLHF.